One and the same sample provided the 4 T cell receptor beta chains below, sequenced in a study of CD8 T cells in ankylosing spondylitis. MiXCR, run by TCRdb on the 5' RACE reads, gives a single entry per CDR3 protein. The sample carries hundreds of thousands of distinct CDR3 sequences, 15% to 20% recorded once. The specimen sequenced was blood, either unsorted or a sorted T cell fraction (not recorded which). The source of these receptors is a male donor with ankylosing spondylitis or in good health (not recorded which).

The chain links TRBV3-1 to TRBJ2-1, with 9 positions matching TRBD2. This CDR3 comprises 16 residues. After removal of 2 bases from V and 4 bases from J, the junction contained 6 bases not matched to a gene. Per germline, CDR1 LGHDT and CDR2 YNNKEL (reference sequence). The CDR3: CASSQPASGIYNEQFF. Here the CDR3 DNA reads TGTGCCAGCAGCCAACCAGCTAGCGGGATTTACAATGAGCAGTTCTTC.

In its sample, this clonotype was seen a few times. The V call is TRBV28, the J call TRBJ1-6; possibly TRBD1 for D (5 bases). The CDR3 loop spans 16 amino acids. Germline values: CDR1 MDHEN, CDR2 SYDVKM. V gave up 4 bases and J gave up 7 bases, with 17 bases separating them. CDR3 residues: CASSSAVGRRNSPLHF. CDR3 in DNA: TGTGCCAGCAGTTCCGCCGTGGGACGGAGAAATTCACCCCTCCACTTT.

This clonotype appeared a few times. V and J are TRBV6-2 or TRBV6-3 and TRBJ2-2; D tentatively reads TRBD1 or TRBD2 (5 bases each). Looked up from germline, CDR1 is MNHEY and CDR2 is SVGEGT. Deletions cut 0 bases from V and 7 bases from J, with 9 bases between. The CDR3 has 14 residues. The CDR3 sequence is CASSYSGTHGELFF. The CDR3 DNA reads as TGTGCCAGCAGTTACTCAGGGACCCACGGGGAGCTGTTTTTT.

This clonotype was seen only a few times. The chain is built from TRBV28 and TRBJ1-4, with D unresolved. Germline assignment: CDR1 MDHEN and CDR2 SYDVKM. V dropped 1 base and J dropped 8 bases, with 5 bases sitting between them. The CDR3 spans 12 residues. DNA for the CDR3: TGTGCCAGCAGTTTATTGCGGGAAAAACTGTTTTTT. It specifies CASSLLREKLFF.